This entry describes one T cell receptor beta chain. Its antigen is undetermined. Looked up from germline, CDR1 is SGHDT and CDR2 is YYEEEE. The CDR3 contains 15 residues. The ends were cut back, 4 bases at V and 0 bases at J, with 11 bases in the middle. The sample belongs to a study of beta chain features in type 1 diabetes. On the study more broadly: Healthy donors and patients showed comparable age, gender and cell yields. Study observations and caveats: HLA influence on TCRB rearrangement stayed unresolved here. Shorter TCRB CDR3s, moderately but significantly so, marked every one of the four CD4+ subsets in Type 1 diabetes patients. Lower insertion and higher deletion counts appeared at VDJ junctions in type 1 diabetes patients.

Every isolated RNA sample was fully reverse transcribed, so sequencing captured expressed TCRB transcripts. Only in-frame clones appear in the TCRdb table, and some are missing; sequencing was by immunoSEQ multiplex PCR. The sample shows about 360,000 clones, 10% to 15% of them seen only once. This chain links TRBV5-6 with TRBJ2-1, with a tentative D call TRBD1 (5 bases). Sequenced sample: naive CD4+ T cells from blood. The receptor's source is a man aged 18 to 35 in good health. CDR3 loop: CASSRHRNSYNEQFF. CDR3 coding DNA: TGTGCCAGCAGCCGCCACAGGAACTCCTACAATGAGCAGTTCTTC.